The 29 T cell receptor beta chains below were found in one sample sequenced in a study of blood T cell repertoires in COVID-19. Libraries were prepared by immunoSEQ multiplex PCR; TCRdb keeps only in-frame clonotypes and omits some of them. The data contain 250,000 to 300,000 clones, roughly 90% of them singletons. The sequencing input was peripheral blood. All receptors derive from a woman aged 30 to 39 with COVID-19, enrolled during active disease.

The genes are TRBV11-3 and TRBJ1-2, with D possibly being TRBD1 (6 bases). With 1 base removed from V and 6 bases from J, the gap between germline ends came to 15 bases. From germline, CDR1 is SGHNT and CDR2 YENEEA. The CDR3 consists of 15 residues. The CDR3 loop is CASSLVHTGSHGYTF. CDR3 nucleotides: TGTGCCAGCAGCTTAGTCCACACAGGGTCCCATGGCTACACCTTC.

V usage is TRBV5-4 and J usage is TRBJ1-6; D remains unclear. The CDR3 spans 15 residues. Germline-derived CDR1 and CDR2 are SGHNT and YYREEE (reference sequence). Trimming removed 2 bases from V and 5 bases from J, with 11 bases in between. Here the CDR3 reads CASSFRDKNNSPLHF. CDR3 in DNA: TGTGCCAGCAGCTTTCGAGACAAAAATAATTCACCCCTCCACTTT.

The chain has TRBV28 and TRBJ2-3, with D perhaps matching TRBD2 (6 bases). V gave up 1 base and J gave up 5 bases, with 19 bases separating them. Germline CDR1 reads MDHEN; CDR2 reads SYDVKM. The CDR3 consists of 17 residues. The CDR3 DNA follows: TGTGCCAGCAGTTTATCGGGGACTGGGGCTGAGGGAGATACGCAGTATTTT. This encodes CASSLSGTGAEGDTQYF.

This chain links TRBV28 with TRBJ1-2; D is ambiguous. The V end lost 1 base, the J end lost 8 bases, and 11 bases lay between the germline ends. Germline values: CDR1 MDHEN, CDR2 SYDVKM. This CDR3 has 13 residues. The chain's CDR3 is CASSLLGSRGYTF. DNA for the CDR3: TGTGCCAGCAGTTTATTAGGGAGTAGGGGCTACACCTTC.

This clone was counted once. The rearrangement joins TRBV10-2 to TRBJ1-4, with 10 bases fitting TRBD1. J was trimmed by 1 base and V by 8 bases; bases with no gene match: 4. Germline V lookup: CDR1 WSHSY, CDR2 SAAADI. The CDR3 contains 15 residues. CDR3 in amino acids: CASWTGGLTNEKLFF. DNA of the CDR3: TGCGCCAGCTGGACAGGGGGATTAACTAATGAAAAACTGTTTTTT.

V usage is TRBV2 and J usage is TRBJ1-1, with 7 bases aligning to TRBD1. The CDR3 has 14 residues. Germline CDR1 and CDR2: SNHLY and FYNNEI. V was pared by 4 bases and J by 11 bases, with 13 bases of the junction left unmatched. The CDR3 protein is CASSARQGDFRAFF. In DNA form, the CDR3 reads TGTGCCAGCAGTGCTCGACAGGGTGACTTTCGGGCTTTCTTT. The full variable domain, rest sourced from reference TRBV2 and TRBJ1-1, is EPEVTQTPSHQVTQMGQEVILRCVPISNHLYFYWYRQILGQKVEFLVSFYNNEISEKSEIFDDQFSVERPDGSNFTLKIRSTKLEDSAMYFCASSARQGDFRAFFGQGTRLTVV.

The chain has TRBV7-3 and TRBJ2-2; D is possibly TRBD1 (6 bases). Trimming left V 6 bases short and J 7 bases short, with 18 bases between. The germline V gene has CDR1 SGHTA and CDR2 FQGTGA. The CDR3 is 15 amino acids. CDR3 loop: CASSSPQQGNGELFF. In DNA form, the CDR3 reads TGTGCCAGCAGTTCCCCCCAACAGGGAAACGGGGAGCTGTTTTTT. Using reference TRBV7-3 and TRBJ2-2 for the parts outside the CDR3, the full variable domain is GAGVSQTPSNKVTEKGKYVELRCDPISGHTALYWYRQSLGQGPEFLIYFQGTGAADDSGLPNDRFFAVRPEGSVSTLKIQRTERGDSAVYLCASSSPQQGNGELFFGEGSRLTVL.

This chain links TRBV25-1 with TRBJ1-1; D not certain. The CDR3 covers 13 residues. CDR1 MGHDK and CDR2 SYGVNS come from the germline V gene. V was trimmed by 5 bases and J by 10 bases, leaving 17 bases between them. The CDR3 here is CASSREGVAGAFF. CDR3 in DNA: TGTGCCAGCAGTCGGGAGGGAGTGGCTGGAGCTTTCTTT.

J is TRBJ1-2 and V is TRBV28; 8 nucleotides match TRBD1. Germline V gene data show CDR1 as MDHEN and CDR2 as SYDVKM. There are 12 residues in the CDR3. With V trimmed by 6 bases and J by 6 bases, 3 bases remained unmatched. The CDR3 DNA reads TGTGCCAGCAGGGACAGGGTTGATGGCTACACCTTC. Translation gives CASRDRVDGYTF.

The chain is built from TRBV10-3 and TRBJ2-5; TRBD1 might be the D (7 bases). The length of the CDR3 is 12 residues. Germline V gene data show CDR1 as ENHRY and CDR2 as SYGVKD. Trimming shortened V by 5 bases and J by 4 bases, and 8 bases separated the two germline ends. CDR3 bases: TGTGCCATCAGTCAGGGGGGAGAGACCCAGTACTTC. Translating gives CAISQGGETQYF.

This sequence joins TRBV7-9 and TRBJ2-1, with 10 bases that match TRBD1. Germline V CDR1 and CDR2: SEHNR, FQNEAQ (reference sequence). There are 16 residues in the CDR3. V shed 5 bases, J shed 9 bases, and the junction held 13 bases outside the gene matches. The CDR3 loop is CASSQLDRGRGGEQFF. The CDR3 DNA reads as TGTGCCAGCAGCCAACTAGACAGGGGGCGCGGTGGTGAGCAGTTCTTC.

The chain employs TRBV3-1 (or the pseudogene TRBV3-2) and TRBJ2-1; TRBD1 aligns across 7 bases. The ends lost 1 base at V and 3 bases at J; junction bases unmatched: 9. This CDR3 comprises 17 residues. Germline assignment: CDR1 LGHDT and CDR2 YNNKEL (reference sequence). CDR3 DNA: TGTGCCAGCAGCCAAGGGGCGGTTAGGGGGCTCTACAATGAGCAGTTCTTC. Residues: CASSQGAVRGLYNEQFF.

This clone was observed a single time. V and J are TRBV18 and TRBJ1-6, with 7 positions matching TRBD1. Trimming cost V 4 bases and J 8 bases; bases outside gene matches: 5. Per the germline V gene, CDR1 is KGHSH and CDR2 is LQKENI. The CDR3 spans 14 residues. The CDR3 DNA reads TGTGCCAGCTCACTCCGGGACAGAGATTCACCCCTCCACTTT. This gives the protein CASSLRDRDSPLHF.

The gene calls are TRBV5-6 and TRBJ2-2, with D possibly TRBD1 on 6 matching bases. Germline CDR1 SGHDT, CDR2 YYEEEE. This CDR3 is 15 amino acids long. V lost 0 bases and J 1 base, leaving 7 bases between the germline ends. The CDR3 sequence is CASSLGQVNTGELFF. The DNA of the CDR3 is TGTGCCAGCAGCTTGGGACAGGTGAACACCGGGGAGCTGTTTTTT.

The V and J genes are TRBV9 and TRBJ1-2, with unresolved D. The CDR3 sequence is 14 residues long. Trimming took 1 base from V and 2 from J, leaving 9 bases between them. Looked up from germline, CDR1 is SGDLS and CDR2 is YYNGEE. The CDR3 loop is CASSVSSVNYGYTF. As DNA, the CDR3 is TGTGCCAGCAGCGTAAGTTCAGTCAACTATGGCTACACCTTC.

The chain couples TRBV25-1 to TRBJ2-7; a possible D gene is TRBD1 (6 bases). Deletions cut 5 bases from V and 2 bases from J, with 16 bases between. The CDR3 has 15 amino acids. Germline CDR1 reads MGHDK; CDR2 reads SYGVNS. Here the CDR3 DNA reads TGTGCCAGCAGTCAAACCCGACAGGTTCCCTACGAGCAGTACTTC. Protein product: CASSQTRQVPYEQYF.

The chain joins TRBV2 to TRBJ2-6, with D hard to call. Trimming took 3 bases from V and 1 from J, leaving 4 bases between them. This CDR3 contains 14 residues. Per the germline V gene, CDR1 is SNHLY and CDR2 is FYNNEI. In DNA form, the CDR3 reads TGTGCCAGCAGTGACGGGTCTGGGGCCAACGTCCTGACTTTC. It codes for CASSDGSGANVLTF. The variable domain in full, with the rest retrieved from reference TRBV2 and TRBJ2-6, is EPEVTQTPSHQVTQMGQEVILRCVPISNHLYFYWYRQILGQKVEFLVSFYNNEISEKSEIFDDQFSVERPDGSNFTLKIRSTKLEDSAMYFCASSDGSGANVLTFGAGSRLTVL.

V is TRBV27 and J is TRBJ1-4; tentative D call: TRBD1 (6 bases). The germline gives CDR1 MNHEY, CDR2 SMNVEV (reference sequence). The CDR3 runs 14 residues. The V and J ends lost 2 bases and 11 bases respectively, with 15 bases between them. The CDR3 DNA sequence: TGTGCCAGCAGTTTAGAAGGGGGGGCCGTTAAACTGTTTTTT. Translating gives CASSLEGGAVKLFF. Together with reference TRBV27 and TRBJ1-4, the CDR3 gives the full variable domain: EAQVTQNPRYLITVTGKKLTVTCSQNMNHEYMSWYRQDPGLGLRQIYYSMNVEVTDKGDVPEGYKVSRKEKRNFPLILESPSPNQTSLYFCASSLEGGAVKLFFGSGTQLSVL.

The genes are TRBV30 and TRBJ1-1; the match to TRBD1 covers 10 bases. Germline V gene data show CDR1 as GTSNPN and CDR2 as SVGIG (reference sequence). This CDR3 is built from 16 residues. Trimming at V came to 8 bases and at J to 3 bases, leaving 15 bases not matched to a gene. CDR3 sequence: CAGQGGTGVRDTEAFF. The CDR3 bases are TGTGCCGGCCAGGGGGGGACAGGGGTGCGGGACACTGAAGCTTTCTTT.

This chain joins TRBV29-1 and TRBJ1-5, with 10 bases matching TRBD1. Trimming removed 2 bases from V and 0 bases from J; junction bases left unmatched: 1. The CDR3 runs 15 residues. Germline loops: CDR1 SQVTM, CDR2 ANQGSEA. CDR3 nucleotide sequence: TGCAGCGTTGAAAGGGACAGGGGTAGCAATCAGCCCCAGCATTTT. Amino acids: CSVERDRGSNQPQHF.

J is TRBJ1-4 and V is TRBV7-2, with 8 bases fitting TRBD1. Germline V gene data show CDR1 as SGHTA and CDR2 as FQGNSA. With V trimmed by 2 bases and J by 8 bases, 10 bases remained unmatched. The CDR3 contains 16 residues. The CDR3 loop reads CASSLYSGRGQEKLFF. The CDR3 coding sequence is TGTGCCAGCAGCTTATATTCGGGCAGGGGGCAAGAAAAACTGTTTTTT.

V usage is TRBV5-1 and J usage is TRBJ1-1, with unresolved D. V lost 4 bases and J 4 bases, leaving 14 bases between the germline ends. The CDR3 consists of 14 residues. Germline values: CDR1 SGHRS, CDR2 YFSETQ. Written as DNA, the CDR3 is TGCGCCAGCAGCCCGGTTGGGGAGGGCACTGAAGCTTTCTTT. Amino acids: CASSPVGEGTEAFF. Full variable domain (rest looked up from reference TRBV5-1 and TRBJ1-1): KAGVTQTPRYLIKTRGQQVTLSCSPISGHRSVSWYQQTPGQGLQFLFEYFSETQRNKGNFPGRFSGRQFSNSRSEMNVSTLELGDSALYLCASSPVGEGTEAFFGQGTRLTVV.

The chain carries TRBV3-1 (or the pseudogene TRBV3-2) and TRBJ2-1; no reliable D call. The CDR3 covers 12 residues. The germline V gene has CDR1 LGHDT and CDR2 YNNKEL (reference sequence). Trimming stripped 1 base from V and 7 bases from J, with 5 bases between. The CDR3 is CASSQVNNEQFF. DNA of the CDR3: TGTGCCAGCAGCCAAGTAAATAATGAGCAGTTCTTC.

CDR3 in DNA: TGTGCCAGTAGTATCGTGAGCCAAGGAAACACCATATATTTT. It codes for CASSIVSQGNTIYF. The chain employs TRBV19 and TRBJ1-3; D remains ambiguous. The CDR3 covers 14 residues. Germline V gene lookup returns CDR1 LNHDA and CDR2 SQIVND (reference sequence). Trimming stripped 3 bases from V and 4 bases from J, with 10 bases between.

The chain joins TRBV6-6 to TRBJ1-1, with D hard to call. V lost 6 bases and J lost 0, with 8 bases in between. CDR1 is MNHNY and CDR2 is SVGAGI in the germline V gene (reference sequence). The CDR3 totals 13 residues. This CDR3 reads CASSGSLNTEAFF. The CDR3 bases are TGTGCCAGCAGCGGGAGCCTGAACACTGAAGCTTTCTTT.

V usage is TRBV28 and J usage is TRBJ2-5; 8 bases are a match to TRBD2. CDR1 and CDR2 from the germline V gene are MDHEN and SYDVKM. The CDR3 spans 16 residues. V shed 5 bases and J 4 bases; nucleotides not matched to a gene: 12. The CDR3 loop is CASSHRGGTVGETQYF. In DNA, the CDR3 is TGTGCCAGCAGTCACCGGGGGGGGACGGTAGGAGAGACCCAGTACTTC.

The chain has TRBV19 and TRBJ2-3; 8 bases map to TRBD2. Germline CDR1 is LNHDA and CDR2 is SQIVND (reference sequence). The junction had 12 bases not matched to a gene; V was cut back by 4 bases and J by 6 bases. The CDR3 totals 16 residues. CDR3 loop: CASSTRQREPPDTQYF. As DNA, the CDR3 is TGTGCCAGTAGTACTAGGCAGCGGGAGCCCCCCGATACGCAGTATTTT.

The chain joins TRBV9 to TRBJ1-6; no definite D call. Trimming pared 1 base from V and 9 bases from J, leaving 8 bases between. CDR1 SGDLS and CDR2 YYNGEE come from the germline V gene. This CDR3 comprises 13 residues. The DNA for the CDR3 is TGTGCCAGCAGCGTAACTATCGGTTCACCCCTCCACTTT. It translates to CASSVTIGSPLHF.

This clone was found once. The chain carries TRBV28 and TRBJ2-1; possibly TRBD1 for D (5 bases). The CDR3 is 17 amino acids. CDR1 is MDHEN and CDR2 is SYDVKM in the germline V gene. The ends were cut back, 3 bases at V and 6 bases at J, with 21 bases in the middle. CDR3 nucleotide sequence: TGTGCCAGCAGTTTTATCCGGACCAGGGAAAAGCGCAATGAGCAGTTCTTC. Translating it yields CASSFIRTREKRNEQFF.